One and the same sample provided the 29 T cell receptor beta chains below, sequenced in a study of cytomegalovirus exposure and HLA in healthy donors. The PCR made use of 60 Vbeta and 13 Jbeta primers. The method was immunoSEQ multiplex PCR; TCRdb's version includes in-frame clones alone and lacks a portion of them. The sample shows more than 50,000 clones, approximately 75% of them seen only once. Sequencing was carried out using PBMCs. The receptors stem from a man between 50 and 59 years old in good health and CMV-seropositive.

This clone showed up just a few times. The V gene is TRBV5-1, the J gene TRBJ2-1; D remains ambiguous. CDR3 length: 15 residues. V was cut by 0 bases and J by 7 bases, with 14 bases left in between. Per the germline V gene, CDR1 is SGHRS and CDR2 is YFSETQ. CDR3 amino acids: CASSLVASPANEQFF. In nucleotides, the CDR3 is TGCGCCAGCAGCTTGGTGGCTTCCCCCGCTAATGAGCAGTTCTTC.

V gene TRBV5-1 combines with J gene TRBJ1-5, with TRBD1 as a possible D gene (6 bases). The germline V gene encodes CDR1 SGHRS and CDR2 YFSETQ. The ends were cut back, 0 bases at V and 4 bases at J, with 8 bases in the middle. There are 14 residues in the CDR3. The CDR3 nucleotides are TGCGCCAGCAGCTTGGAGGGGGTAAATCAGCCCCAGCATTTT. Amino acids: CASSLEGVNQPQHF.

This clone was seen a few times. The rearrangement uses TRBV6-5 and TRBJ2-5; 10 nucleotides line up with TRBD1. Germline lookup yields CDR1 MNHEY and CDR2 SVGAGI. This CDR3 is built from 16 residues. Trimming at V came to 2 bases and at J to 1 base, leaving 4 bases not matched to a gene. CDR3 nucleotide sequence: TGTGCCAGCAGTTACCCCGGGACAGGGGTCCAAGAGACCCAGTACTTC. It encodes CASSYPGTGVQETQYF.

The chain links TRBV10-3 to TRBJ1-5; 11 nucleotides align to TRBD1. The CDR3 runs to 13 residues. After removal of 6 bases from V and 6 bases from J, the junction contained 1 base not matched to a gene. In germline, CDR1 is ENHRY, CDR2 SYGVKD. The CDR3 reads CAISGTGGQPQHF. The CDR3, as DNA: TGTGCCATCAGCGGGACAGGGGGTCAGCCCCAGCATTTT.

This sequence joins TRBV11-2 and TRBJ1-1; 8 positions match TRBD1. The CDR3 length is 17 residues. Trimming cost V 5 bases and J 3 bases; bases outside gene matches: 14. In germline, CDR1 is SGHAT, CDR2 FQNNGV. CDR3: CASSPRGQGALDTEAFF. CDR3 DNA sequence: TGTGCCAGCAGCCCTAGAGGGCAGGGGGCGTTGGACACTGAAGCTTTCTTT.

Here the CDR3 reads CASSYVGGAANEQFF. The DNA of the CDR3 is TGTGCCAGCAGTTACGTCGGGGGGGCAGCCAATGAGCAGTTCTTC. The chain combines TRBV6-5 with TRBJ2-1, with 8 positions matching TRBD2. The CDR3 sequence is 15 residues long. Germline CDR1 is MNHEY and CDR2 is SVGAGI. Unmatched junction bases numbered 6, after V lost 2 bases and J lost 6 bases.

This clone was picked up a small number of times. The chain is built from TRBV10-1 and TRBJ1-5; D ambiguous. Trimming removed 3 bases at V and 4 bases at J, with 7 bases between. Germline V lookup: CDR1 WNHNN, CDR2 SYGVQD (reference sequence). CDR3 size: 13 residues. For the CDR3, the DNA is TGCGCCAGCAGTGATTCCCCAAATCAGCCCCAGCATTTT. Protein sequence: CASSDSPNQPQHF.

The V gene is TRBV5-1, the J gene TRBJ2-2; 10 positions match TRBD2. Germline V lookup: CDR1 SGHRS, CDR2 YFSETQ. CDR3 length equals 18 residues. V was pared by 0 bases and J by 7 bases, with 12 bases of the junction left unmatched. Written as DNA, the CDR3 is TGCGCCAGCAGCTTGGGAGCTAGCGGGAGCCCAATCGGCGGGGAGCTGTTTTTT. It yields the protein CASSLGASGSPIGGELFF.

As for this clone: One junction end disagrees with the germline gene, perhaps due to a read error. The chain employs TRBV29-1 and TRBJ2-2, with D uncertain. The CDR3 has 14 amino acids. The germline V gene encodes CDR1 SQVTM and CDR2 ANQGSEA. The CDR3 region is CSVQDLANTGELFF. DNA of the CDR3: TGCAGCGTTCAAGACCTTGCGAACACCGGGGAGCTGTTTTTT.

This chain links TRBV5-1 with TRBJ2-3; the D gene is possibly TRBD1 (6 bases). The germline V gene encodes CDR1 SGHRS and CDR2 YFSETQ. Trimming took off 0 bases at V and 2 bases at J, with 10 bases between the two ends. This CDR3 has 15 amino acids. The CDR3 sequence is CASSLDGQLTDTQYF. DNA of the CDR3: TGCGCCAGCAGCTTGGATGGACAGCTCACAGATACGCAGTATTTT.

The J gene is TRBJ2-7, the V gene TRBV19; maybe TRBD1 (5 bases). V lost 3 bases and J 1 base, leaving 10 bases between the germline ends. Germline V gene data show CDR1 as LNHDA and CDR2 as SQIVND (reference sequence). The CDR3 extends over 14 amino acids. The CDR3 nucleotides are TGTGCCAGTAGTATTGGGCAGGGATCCTACGAGCAGTACTTC. It encodes CASSIGQGSYEQYF. The entire variable domain, with the rest obtained from reference TRBV19 and TRBJ2-7, is as follows: DGGITQSPKYLFRKEGQNVTLSCEQNLNHDAMYWYRQDPGQGLRLIYYSQIVNDFQKGDIAEGYSVSREKKESFPLTVTSAQKNPTAFYLCASSIGQGSYEQYFGPGTRLTVT.

V gene TRBV30 combines with J gene TRBJ2-7; weak D call: TRBD1 (6 bases). V was trimmed by 2 bases and J by 3 bases, leaving 8 bases between them. The germline gives CDR1 GTSNPN, CDR2 SVGIG (reference sequence). This CDR3 is built from 12 residues. The DNA for the CDR3 is TGTGCCTGGAGTCTACAGGGCTACGAGCAGTACTTC. Amino acid sequence: CAWSLQGYEQYF. The variable domain in full, completed from reference TRBV30 and TRBJ2-7, reads SQTIHQWPATLVQPVGSPLSLECTVEGTSNPNLYWYRQAAGRGLQLLFYSVGIGQISSEVPQNLSASRPQDRQFILSSKKLLLSDSGFYLCAWSLQGYEQYFGPGTRLTVT.

This clone was seen just once. The chain employs TRBV18 and TRBJ1-5; TRBD1 matches at 7 bases. J gave up 7 bases and V 3 bases, and 9 bases lay outside the gene matches. From germline, CDR1 is KGHSH and CDR2 LQKENI. The CDR3 consists of 15 residues. CDR3 protein: CASSPEGTGEQPQHF. CDR3 coding DNA: TGTGCCAGCTCACCGGAGGGCACAGGGGAGCAGCCCCAGCATTTT.

V gene TRBV27 combines with J gene TRBJ1-6; possible D gene TRBD1, 5 bases. The CDR3 has 14 residues. V shed 3 bases and J shed 11 bases, with 14 bases lying between them. Germline-derived CDR1 and CDR2 are MNHEY and SMNVEV (reference sequence). CDR3 sequence: CASSLGQPGPPLHF. The CDR3 DNA is TGTGCCAGCAGTTTGGGGCAGCCCGGTCCACCCCTCCACTTT.

The CDR3 DNA is TGTGCCAGCAGTCCCCCTTTTGGTCACTCAGGCGGCTACACCTTC. Its protein product is CASSPPFGHSGGYTF. The chain links TRBV6-5 to TRBJ1-2; D call uncertain. CDR3 size: 15 residues. Looked up from germline, CDR1 is MNHEY and CDR2 is SVGAGI. Trimming took 5 bases from V and 8 from J, leaving 21 bases between them.

This clone was seen more than once but under ten times. The rearrangement uses TRBV19 and TRBJ2-7; tentatively, D is TRBD1 (6 bases). The CDR3 has 16 amino acids. Germline V lookup: CDR1 LNHDA, CDR2 SQIVND (reference sequence). Trimming removed 3 bases at V and 0 bases at J, with 15 bases between. CDR3: CASSIRQAHHSYEQYF. CDR3 DNA sequence: TGTGCCAGTAGTATCCGACAGGCCCATCACTCCTACGAGCAGTACTTC.

This clone showed up just a few times. The J gene is TRBJ1-1, the V gene TRBV4-1, with 9 nucleotides matching TRBD1. There are 15 residues in the CDR3. Germline CDR1 reads MGHRA; CDR2 reads YSYEKL. J gave up 4 bases and V 1 base, and 4 bases lay outside the gene matches. CDR3 amino acids: CASSQGTGAGTEAFF. The DNA for the CDR3 is TGCGCCAGCAGCCAAGGGACAGGGGCGGGCACTGAAGCTTTCTTT.

The chain links TRBV7-2 to TRBJ1-5, with TRBD1 matching 9 bases. Looked up from germline, CDR1 is SGHTA and CDR2 is FQGNSA. The V and J ends lost 4 bases and 5 bases, in that order; junction bases with no gene match: 3. The CDR3 has 14 amino acids. The chain's CDR3 is CASSWRQGDQPQHF. CDR3 DNA: TGTGCCAGCAGCTGGAGACAGGGGGATCAGCCCCAGCATTTT.

The chain is built from TRBV18 and TRBJ1-1; 9 bases align to TRBD1. The CDR3 is 14 amino acids. With 6 bases clipped from V and 5 bases from J, the junction kept 7 bases outside the gene matches. The germline gives CDR1 KGHSH, CDR2 LQKENI. The CDR3, as DNA: TGTGCCAGCTCCCGCCGGGACAGGGATACTGAAGCTTTCTTT. Translation gives CASSRRDRDTEAFF. Full variable domain (rest looked up from reference TRBV18 and TRBJ1-1): NAGVMQNPRHLVRRRGQEARLRCSPMKGHSHVYWYRQLPEEGLKFMVYLQKENIIDESGMPKERFSAEFPKEGPSILRIQQVVRGDSAAYFCASSRRDRDTEAFFGQGTRLTVV.

The genes are TRBV7-2 and TRBJ2-1; 9 bases match TRBD1. This CDR3 has 16 amino acids. CDR1 and CDR2 from the germline V gene are SGHTA and FQGNSA. V dropped 5 bases and J dropped 0; count of bases not matched to a gene: 5. The CDR3 here is CASSHGTGLSYNEQFF. The CDR3, as DNA: TGTGCCAGCAGCCATGGGACAGGGCTCTCCTACAATGAGCAGTTCTTC.

This clone was observed a handful of times. The rearrangement uses TRBV6-1 and TRBJ1-5, with D tentatively TRBD1 (5 bases). The V end lost 1 base, the J end lost 9 bases, and 10 bases lay between the germline ends. Germline-derived CDR1 and CDR2 are MNHNS and SASEGT. The CDR3 spans 13 residues. The CDR3 is CASSEGGVRPQHF. The CDR3 nucleotides read TGTGCCAGCAGTGAAGGGGGGGTTCGGCCCCAGCATTTT.

The chain recombines TRBV6-5 with TRBJ1-6, with D hard to call. Trimming removed 2 bases at V and 10 bases at J, with 12 bases between. The CDR3 is 14 residues long. CDR1 and CDR2 from the germline V gene are MNHEY and SVGAGI. CDR3 sequence reads: CASSYMQANSPLHF. CDR3 bases: TGTGCCAGCAGTTACATGCAGGCAAACTCACCCCTCCACTTT.

The genes are TRBV5-4 and TRBJ2-1, with D tentatively TRBD1 (5 bases). Trimming removed 0 bases at V and 2 bases at J, with 9 bases between. Germline CDR1 and CDR2: SGHNT and YYREEE (reference sequence). The CDR3 has 15 amino acids. The CDR3 coding sequence is TGTGCCAGCAGCTTGGTAGGGGTGGCCTACAATGAGCAGTTCTTC. Its translation: CASSLVGVAYNEQFF.

This chain uses TRBV27 with TRBJ2-1; 11 positions match TRBD2. CDR1 is MNHEY and CDR2 is SMNVEV in the germline V gene (reference sequence). The CDR3 runs to 16 residues. V gave up 2 bases and J gave up 4 bases; unmatched junction bases: 4. CDR3 in DNA: TGTGCCAGCAGTTTAGTAGCGGGGGGGCCTTACAATGAGCAGTTCTTC. It codes for CASSLVAGGPYNEQFF.

The rearrangement links TRBV5-4 to TRBJ2-7; maybe TRBD2 (5 bases). The germline V gene encodes CDR1 SGHNT and CDR2 YYREEE (reference sequence). The CDR3 totals 15 residues. V lost 5 bases to trimming and J lost 6 bases, with 21 bases between them. The CDR3 is CASRDLATRTTEQYF. Here the CDR3 DNA reads TGTGCCAGCAGGGATTTAGCGACACGAACCACCGAGCAGTACTTC.

The chain is built from TRBV7-6 and TRBJ2-2, with TRBD2 identical over 9 bases. The CDR3 covers 16 residues. V shed 4 bases, J shed 4 bases, and the junction held 7 bases outside the gene matches. CDR1 is SGHVS, CDR2 FNYEAQ, per germline. DNA of the CDR3: TGTGCCAGCAGCTCGTTAGCGGGAGAGGGCACCGGGGAGCTGTTTTTT. Amino acids: CASSSLAGEGTGELFF.

The chain employs TRBV7-9 and TRBJ1-1; D gene unclear. CDR3 length: 13 residues. The germline V gene has CDR1 SEHNR and CDR2 FQNEAQ (reference sequence). The V end was cut by 3 bases, the J end by 11 bases, with 16 bases between. CDR3 in amino acids: CASSLPDTSGAFF. DNA of the CDR3: TGTGCCAGCAGCTTGCCTGACACTTCGGGGGCTTTCTTT.

J is TRBJ2-5 and V is TRBV6-5; 9 bases are shared with TRBD1. The trim removed 6 bases at V and 5 bases at J, leaving 10 bases unmatched. Germline values: CDR1 MNHEY, CDR2 SVGAGI. The CDR3 sequence is 15 residues long. This CDR3 is CASRKGQGVGETQYF. The CDR3 DNA sequence: TGTGCCAGCAGAAAGGGACAGGGTGTGGGGGAGACCCAGTACTTC.

The chain is built from TRBV5-8 and TRBJ1-2; D is possibly TRBD1 (6 bases). V shed 3 bases and J shed 4 bases, with 13 bases lying between them. From germline, CDR1 is SGHTS and CDR2 YDEGEE. This CDR3 has 14 amino acids. CDR3 bases: TGTGCCAGCAGCTCTGTACAGGGCCCCTATGGCTACACCTTC. Encoded protein: CASSSVQGPYGYTF.